This TCR beta chain originates from a study of blood T cells in healthy people across ages. Combining a sample-barcoded 5' primer with a J-beta primer mix, a second PCR ran for roughly 6 to 12 cycles. TCRdb re-called the 5' RACE reads with MiXCR, one entry per CDR3 protein. Found here are some 730,000 distinct CDR3 sequences, about a fifth of them singletons; the top ten hold around 21%. This clonotype was found a few times. The antigen is not known. At one end, the junction sequence differs from germline, possibly due to a read error. This CDR3 comprises 14 residues. Whole-study results and caveats: A roughly linear age-dependent decrease characterized TCR beta diversity per million T cells. Naive T cell percentage by flow cytometry tracked strongly with beta diversity. Long-lived donors exceeded aged donors in naive CD4+ cells and diversity.

The clonotype originates from a man in his 70s in good health. Sequenced input: blood. The J gene is TRBJ2-2, the V gene TRBV12-3 or TRBV12-4; 9 bases fit TRBD1. CDR3 sequence: CASSRQGVTGDLFF. CDR3 nucleotides: TGTGCCAGCAGCCGACAGGGGGTGACCGGGGATCTGTTTTTT.